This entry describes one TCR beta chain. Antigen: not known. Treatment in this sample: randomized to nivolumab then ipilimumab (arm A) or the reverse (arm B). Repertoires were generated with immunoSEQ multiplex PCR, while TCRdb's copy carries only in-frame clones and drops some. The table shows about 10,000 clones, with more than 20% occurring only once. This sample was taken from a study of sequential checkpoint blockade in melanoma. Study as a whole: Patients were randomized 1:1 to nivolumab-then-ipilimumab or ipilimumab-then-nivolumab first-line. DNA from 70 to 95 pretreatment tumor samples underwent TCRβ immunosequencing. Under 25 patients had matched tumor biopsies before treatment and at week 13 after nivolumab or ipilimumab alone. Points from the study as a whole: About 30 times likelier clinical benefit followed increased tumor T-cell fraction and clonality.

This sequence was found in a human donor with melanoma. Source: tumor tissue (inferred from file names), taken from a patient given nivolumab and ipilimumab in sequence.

The CDR3 coding sequence is TGCGCCAGCAGCCAAGGGACAGGGGTTCCCGGGGAGCTGTTTTTT. Its translation is CASSQGTGVPGELFF. The V gene is TRBV4-1, the J gene TRBJ2-2, with 9 positions matching TRBD1. This CDR3 is built from 15 residues. J lost 6 bases, V lost 1 base, and 3 bases had no gene match. Germline V CDR1 and CDR2: MGHRA, YSYEKL.